This T cell receptor beta chain was sequenced for a study of tumor-infiltrating lymphocytes in primary liver carcinoma (dated by TCRdb to 2015 to 2018). Looking at the study overall: Between late 2015 and 2016, a handful of patients in China with histopathologically diagnosed primary liver carcinoma had surgical resection. The five patients, three men and two women aged 30 to 69 years, had hepatocellular carcinoma (four) or combined HCC and intrahepatic cholangiocarcinoma (one). The tumors of the five patients were staged as T1-T3 N0M0, with maximum diameters ranging from roughly 4 to 10 cm. Each sample produced about 3.5 to 8 million productive TCRbeta reads, and read depth showed no significant difference between tissue types. TCRbeta repertoire sequencing, expression microarrays and whole-exome sequencing were combined in the study across five regions of each liver tumor, with adjacent normal tissue and blood also included. A total of roughly 35 specimens from 5 patients went through TCRbeta repertoire sequencing, namely 25 tumor regions, 5 adjacent noncancerous liver tissues and 5 peripheral blood samples. Reproducibility between technical replicate repertoires was high, with correlation coefficients above 0.95 and mean shared-clone rates roughly 0.87.

The paper's findings and limits, for the study overall: Because the samples were bulk and unsorted, CD4+ and CD8+ T cell repertoires could not be compared. Only the TCR beta chain was sequenced, which likely underestimates true repertoire diversity because unpaired alpha chains were not captured. The study included only four to six patients, and the authors note findings should be validated in a larger study. Compared with blood, tumors had a significantly larger share of the repertoire taken up by the top 250 clones (p = 0.039). Pairs of tumor regions showed greater repertoire overlap (mean about 35%) than tumor-adjacent pairs (roughly 17%) or tumor-blood pairs (roughly 15%), which is consistent with antigen-driven expansion.

Many counts were recorded for this clonotype. Its recognized antigen is unknown. It has no much larger one-base neighbor in the sample; base qualities were not kept. RNA from unsorted whole blood was extracted with TRIzol reagent, and germline DNA was obtained with the DNeasy Blood & Tissue kit. At the time of sampling, the patients were treatment-naive and had chronic HBV infection. Before surgery, around 4 milliliters of peripheral blood were drawn into K2EDTA tubes. TCRbeta-specific cDNA was reverse-transcribed from about 0.45 ug total RNA using a constant-region primer and ProtoScript II reverse transcriptase. Construction of the TCRbeta libraries relied on three nested rounds of multiplex PCR, following a slightly modified ARM-PCR procedure. Each of the first two PCR rounds ran for about 9 cycles and used multiplex TRBV1-TRBV30 forward primers together with a Cbeta reverse primer. A final 25-cycle PCR with Deep VentR polymerase added sample barcodes and Illumina adapters. Before sequencing, amplicons between 200 and 500 bp were purified from gel using a QIAquick gel extraction kit. An Illumina HiSeq 2500 was used to sequence the TCRbeta amplicons, generating 250-bp paired-end reads. Concerning the study's data processing: Quality trimming of reads was performed with Trimmomatic v0.33, and paired reads were merged with FLASH v1.2.11 so that full CDR3 sequences could be recovered. MiGEC v1.2.1b assigned V, D and J germline segments to the rearranged TCRbeta sequences. Clonotype statistics and Shannon-Wiener diversity indices were calculated with VDJtools v1.0.0. To cut down on sampling bias, every analysis after diversity analysis relied on just the 250 most abundant clonotypes from each sample. The public reads were reanalyzed by TCRdb: fastp trimming at Q25, MiXCR alignment, in-frame beta chains only. Each CDR3 protein appears once, grouped with its most common genes and DNA. The V and J calls and clone size come from TCRdb's table, not from the authors' own analysis. The sample includes about 320,000 distinct CDR3 sequences, with 65% observed a single time. Together, the top ten hold roughly 9% of the sample.

The CDR3 sequence holds 14 residues, the cysteine and phenylalanine included. The only DNA kept is the CDR3, 42 bases in frame from the first base. Relative to germline, V is 1 base shorter and J is 5 bases shorter, with 12 bases between their ends. In the germline V gene (reference sequence), CDR1 corresponds to SGHNT and CDR2 to YYREEE. The sequenced sample consisted of peripheral blood. Recombination connected TRBV5-4 to TRBJ1-2; the D gene is not confidently resolved. The sequence derives from a man aged 40-50 years with primary liver carcinoma and hepatitis B virus infection. The CDR3 here reads CASSLIESSYGYTF. Read as DNA, the sequence is TGTGCCAGCAGCTTGATTGAATCTTCATATGGCTACACCTTC.